These 21 T cell receptor beta chains were all obtained from the same sample, sequenced in a study of cytomegalovirus exposure and HLA in healthy donors. The PCR contained 60 Vbeta and 13 Jbeta primers. Method: immunoSEQ multiplex PCR; TCRdb's copy keeps in-frame clones and lacks some. The sample contains tens of thousands of clones, more than 60% of which appear only once. The sample consisted of PBMCs. The origin of the receptors is a male donor in good health and CMV-seropositive.

The gene calls are TRBV6-1 and TRBJ1-5; D remains unclear. Per the germline V gene, CDR1 is MNHNS and CDR2 is SASEGT. The CDR3 totals 14 residues. Trimming removed 0 bases from V and 2 bases from J, with 5 bases in between. DNA of the CDR3: TGTGCCAGCAGTGAAGCGTCGGGCAATCAGCCCCAGCATTTT. Its protein product is CASSEASGNQPQHF.

This clone was recorded once. The gene calls are TRBV19 and TRBJ2-1, with 7 bases lining up with TRBD2. V trimming: 7 bases; J trimming: 9 bases; junction bases outside the gene matches: 3. The CDR3 totals 11 residues. The germline V gene encodes CDR1 LNHDA and CDR2 SQIVND (reference sequence). The CDR3 DNA follows: TGTGCCAGTATGACGGGGGGTGAGCAGTTCTTC. Translating it yields CASMTGGEQFF.

In nucleotides, the CDR3 is TGTGCCAGTCATCGTAGTAGGTCGGGTGACGCTTTCTTT. This codes for CASHRSRSGDAFF. The chain combines TRBV6-5 with TRBJ1-1; D unclear. V lost 9 bases and J lost 11, with 22 bases in between. Germline CDR1 MNHEY, CDR2 SVGAGI. The CDR3 loop spans 13 amino acids.

The chain carries TRBV30 and TRBJ2-7; TRBD1 aligns across 8 bases. The CDR3 extends over 14 amino acids. Trimming took 0 bases from V and 6 from J; bases not matched to a gene: 7. The germline V gene encodes CDR1 GTSNPN and CDR2 SVGIG (reference sequence). This chain's CDR3 is CAWSVLVQGGEQYF. DNA for the CDR3: TGTGCCTGGAGTGTACTGGTACAGGGGGGCGAGCAGTACTTC.

Points on this clone: The same CDR3 also results from other DNA sequences found in this sample. V gene TRBV21-1 combines with J gene TRBJ1-5; the table's D call of TRBD1 was not tested on the DNA. TRBV21-1 is designated a pseudogene. The CDR3 has 16 amino acids. Here the CDR3 DNA reads TGTGCCAGCAGCACCCGCCGGACAGGGGGCGTTCAGCCCCAGCATTTT. Encoded protein: CASSTRRTGGVQPQHF.

This chain connects TRBV15 to TRBJ2-7; tentatively, D is TRBD2 (7 bases). CDR1 and CDR2 from the germline V gene are LNHNV and YYDKDF (reference sequence). The germline V and J ends were trimmed by 3 bases and 3 bases, with 15 bases remaining between them. CDR3 size: 15 residues. For the CDR3, the DNA is TGTGCCACCAGCAGCGAAGGAGCGGGACACTACGAGCAGTACTTC. Its translation: CATSSEGAGHYEQYF.

The V gene is TRBV13, the J gene TRBJ1-1, with unresolved D. V was pared by 2 bases and J by 0 bases, with 7 bases between. There are 14 residues in the CDR3. CDR1 and CDR2 (germline): PRHDT, FYEKMQ (reference sequence). The CDR3 protein is CASSLLSLNTEAFF. In nucleotides, the CDR3 is TGTGCCAGCAGCTTACTGAGTTTGAACACTGAAGCTTTCTTT.

This clone was seen more than once but under ten times. The rearrangement links TRBV6-1 to TRBJ2-3; 7 bases map to TRBD2. CDR1 and CDR2 from the germline V gene are MNHNS and SASEGT. With V trimmed by 3 bases and J by 0 bases, 3 bases remained unmatched. The CDR3 covers 15 residues. In DNA form, the CDR3 reads TGTGCCAGCAGTGACTTTAGCGGGAGCACAGATACGCAGTATTTT. This codes for CASSDFSGSTDTQYF.

V is TRBV27 and J is TRBJ1-6, with 8 bases lining up with TRBD1. Germline V gene sequence: CDR1 MNHEY, CDR2 SMNVEV (reference sequence). Trimming took 3 bases from V and 9 from J; bases not matched to a gene: 7. CDR3 size: 15 residues. The CDR3 nucleotides are TGTGCCAGCAGTTTTTCTGACAGGGGCAGTTCACCCCTCCACTTT. This sequence encodes CASSFSDRGSSPLHF.

The V and J genes are TRBV27 and TRBJ2-1; 10 bases align to TRBD2. Germline loops: CDR1 MNHEY, CDR2 SMNVEV (reference sequence). The CDR3 totals 13 residues. Germline trimming cut 3 bases from V and 13 bases from J; bases unmatched to any gene: 6. CDR3: CASSLTSGRFQFF. The CDR3 DNA is TGTGCCAGCAGTTTGACTAGCGGGCGGTTCCAGTTCTTC.

V gene TRBV5-4 combines with J gene TRBJ2-3; possibly TRBD2 for D (6 bases). This CDR3 is 14 amino acids long. V shed 4 bases and J shed 5 bases, with 14 bases lying between them. Per germline, CDR1 SGHNT and CDR2 YYREEE (reference sequence). The CDR3 protein is CASSGTGVKDTQYF. In nucleotides, the CDR3 is TGTGCCAGCAGCGGTACGGGGGTGAAAGATACGCAGTATTTT.

Concerning this clone itself: A read error may produce the germline difference seen at one junction end. The J gene is TRBJ1-2, the V gene TRBV28; D not resolved. This CDR3 region has 13 residues. In germline, CDR1 is MDHEN, CDR2 SYDVKM. CDR3 loop: CASNSPSLGFSAF. CDR3 DNA: TGTGCCAGCAACAGTCCCTCCCTTGGCTTTTCGGCCTTC.

This clone appeared once. The chain has TRBV5-1 and TRBJ1-4; no clear D. The germline V gene has CDR1 SGHRS and CDR2 YFSETQ. There are 15 residues in the CDR3. V gave up 3 bases and J gave up 7 bases, with 16 bases separating them. As DNA, the CDR3 is TGCGCCAGCAGCTATGTCGCGGGCGGGAGTGAAAAACTGTTTTTT. Translation: CASSYVAGGSEKLFF.

The V gene is TRBV28, the J gene TRBJ2-3; TRBD2 matches at 11 bases. CDR3 length equals 17 residues. Looked up from germline, CDR1 is MDHEN and CDR2 is SYDVKM. V shed 4 bases, J shed 7 bases, and the junction held 13 bases outside the gene matches. The CDR3 sequence is CASSSASSGGLFNTQYF. The CDR3 DNA reads TGTGCCAGCAGTTCCGCCTCTAGCGGGGGGCTCTTCAATACGCAGTATTTT.

The chain uses TRBV5-1 and TRBJ2-2; D not resolved. Germline CDR1 SGHRS, CDR2 YFSETQ. This CDR3 has 14 amino acids. With 0 bases removed from V and 7 bases from J, the gap between germline ends came to 10 bases. As DNA, the CDR3 is TGCGCCAGCAGCTTGGGACTCCCGCTCGGGGAGCTGTTTTTT. This gives the protein CASSLGLPLGELFF.

The V and J genes are TRBV15 and TRBJ2-3; 9 bases fit TRBD2. The junction had 2 bases not matched to a gene; V was cut back by 0 bases and J by 4 bases. Looked up from germline, CDR1 is LNHNV and CDR2 is YYDKDF (reference sequence). The CDR3 sequence is 15 residues long. DNA for the CDR3: TGTGCCACCAGCAGAGATGCGGGGGGGCCAGATACGCAGTATTTT. Protein product: CATSRDAGGPDTQYF.

This clone is a singleton in its sample. The chain is built from TRBV7-9 and TRBJ2-3; weak D call: TRBD2 (5 bases). Germline lookup yields CDR1 SEHNR and CDR2 FQNEAQ (reference sequence). The CDR3 is 13 amino acids. V gave up 10 bases and J gave up 2 bases, with 13 bases separating them. The CDR3 here is CAILRGATDTQYF. CDR3 bases: TGTGCCATCCTACGGGGAGCCACAGATACGCAGTATTTT. Variable domain in full (rest from reference TRBV7-9 and TRBJ2-3): DTGVSQNPRHKITKRGQNVTFRCDPISEHNRLYWYRQTLGQGPEFLTYFQNEAQLEKSRLLSDRFSAERPKGSFSTLEIQRTEQGDSAMYLCAILRGATDTQYFGPGTRLTVL.

Only one count was recorded for this clone. The chain combines TRBV27 with TRBJ2-2; 8 positions agree with TRBD2. Trimming removed 4 bases from V and 3 bases from J; junction bases left unmatched: 4. CDR1 MNHEY and CDR2 SMNVEV come from the germline V gene (reference sequence). The CDR3 contains 15 residues. CDR3 sequence reads: CASSWGAGDTGELFF. As DNA, the CDR3 is TGTGCCAGCAGTTGGGGAGCGGGAGACACCGGGGAGCTGTTTTTT.

This clone was counted a single time. This chain connects TRBV7-9 to TRBJ2-1, with TRBD1 matching over 7 bases. The germline V gene has CDR1 SEHNR and CDR2 FQNEAQ (reference sequence). CDR3 length equals 15 residues. After removal of 5 bases from V and 6 bases from J, the junction contained 10 bases not matched to a gene. CDR3 DNA sequence: TGTGCCAGCAGCCCCCGACAGGGTCTAACCAATGAGCAGTTCTTC. Translating it yields CASSPRQGLTNEQFF.

The chain uses TRBV4-2 and TRBJ2-7, with 8 nucleotides matching TRBD1. This CDR3 spans 20 amino acids. Unmatched junction bases numbered 20, after V lost 0 bases and J lost 4 bases. Germline V CDR1 and CDR2: LGHNA, YNFKEQ. The CDR3 region is CASSQEPQGRGLSGWYEQYF. CDR3 DNA sequence: TGTGCCAGCAGCCAAGAACCCCAGGGCAGGGGGCTTTCTGGTTGGTACGAGCAGTACTTC.

The chain employs TRBV5-4 and TRBJ2-4, with D perhaps TRBD1 (6 bases). Germline lookup yields CDR1 SGHNT and CDR2 YYREEE (reference sequence). V was shortened by 0 bases and J by 5 bases, with 18 bases between the two germline ends. The CDR3 has 17 amino acids. CDR3 coding DNA: TGTGCCAGCAGCTTGGGAGTTGTGGGGGCGATTGAAAACATTCAGTACTTC. Protein: CASSLGVVGAIENIQYF.